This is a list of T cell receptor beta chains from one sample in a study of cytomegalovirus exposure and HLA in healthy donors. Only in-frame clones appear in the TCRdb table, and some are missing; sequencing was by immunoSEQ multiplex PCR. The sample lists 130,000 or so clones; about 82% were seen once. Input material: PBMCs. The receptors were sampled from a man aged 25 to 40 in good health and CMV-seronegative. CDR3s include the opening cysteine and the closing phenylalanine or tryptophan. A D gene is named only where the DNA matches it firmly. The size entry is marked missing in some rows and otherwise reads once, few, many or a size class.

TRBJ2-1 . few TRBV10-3 TGTGCCATCAGTGAGTTTACGGTCAACAATGAGCAGTTCTTC CAISEFTVNNEQFF
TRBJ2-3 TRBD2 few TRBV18 TGTGCCAGCTCACCTACAGCGGGGACGTCAGATACGCAGTATTTT CASSPTAGTSDTQYF
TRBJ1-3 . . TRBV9 TGTGCCAGCAGCCCGGGGGGCAGTACCGTTGGAAACACCATATATTTT CASSPGGSTVGNTIYF
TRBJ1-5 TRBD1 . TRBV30 TGTGCCTGCCGACACAAGGGGCAGGGGGACCAGCCCCAGCATTTT CACRHKGQGDQPQHF
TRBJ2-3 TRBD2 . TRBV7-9 TGTGCCAGCAGCACCGAGAGCGGGGGCGCCCCAGATACGCAGTATTTT CASSTESGGAPDTQYF
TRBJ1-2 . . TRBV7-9 TGTGCCAGCAGCAATCGGGGGAATGGCTACACCTTC CASSNRGNGYTF
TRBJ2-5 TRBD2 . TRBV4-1 TGCGCCAGCAGCCAGACTAGCGGGAGGGCCGGGGAGACCCAGTACTTC CASSQTSGRAGETQYF
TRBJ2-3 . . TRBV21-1 TGTGCCAGCAGCAAAGACGACAGGGCGAGGACAGATACGCAGTATTTT CASSKDDRARTDTQYF
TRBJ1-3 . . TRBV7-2 TGTGCCAGCAGCTTAGCAGGGGCTATCTCCGGAAACACCATATATTTT CASSLAGAISGNTIYF
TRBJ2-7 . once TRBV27 TGTGCCAGCAGTTACAACGAGCAGTACTTC CASSYNEQYF
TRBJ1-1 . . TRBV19 TGTGCCAGTAGTTTATACACTGAAGCTTTCTTT CASSLYTEAFF
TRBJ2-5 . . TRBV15 TGTGCCACCAGCGACACAATGGGGACCCAGTACTTC CATSDTMGTQYF
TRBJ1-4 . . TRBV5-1 TGCGCCAGCAGCTTAGGAGGGCTAGGCGAAAAACTGTTTTTT CASSLGGLGEKLFF
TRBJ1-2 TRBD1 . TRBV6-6 TGTGCCAGCAGCCTCCCTCCGGGACAGGGGACTGGCTACACCTTC CASSLPPGQGTGYTF
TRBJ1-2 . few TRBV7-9 TGTGCCAGCAGCTTAGGGTCAGGGAACTATGGCTACACCTTC CASSLGSGNYGYTF
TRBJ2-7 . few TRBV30 TGTGCCTGTGCGGGACGGACCTACGAGCAGTACTTC CACAGRTYEQYF
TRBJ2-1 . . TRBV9 TGTGCCAGCAGCGTAGTATCCGGGAATGAGCAGTTCTTC CASSVVSGNEQFF
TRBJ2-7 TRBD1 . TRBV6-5 TGTGCCAGCAGTTACGACCGGACAGGGGTTAGCTACGAGCAGTACTTC CASSYDRTGVSYEQYF
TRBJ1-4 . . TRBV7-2 TGTGCCAGCAGCTTAGCGACAGGCTTGCATGAAAAACTGTTTTTT CASSLATGLHEKLFF
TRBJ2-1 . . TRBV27 TGTGCCAGCAGCAGTCAGGGAGAGCAGTTCTTC CASSSQGEQFF
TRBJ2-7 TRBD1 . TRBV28 TGTGCCAGCAGTTTAGGGACAGATTACGAGCAGTACTTC CASSLGTDYEQYF
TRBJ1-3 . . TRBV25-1 TGTGCCAGCAGTGAATTTACAGGGTCCGGAAACACCATATATTTT CASSEFTGSGNTIYF
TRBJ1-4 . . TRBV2 TGTGCCAGCAGTGACCGGACAGCTAATGAAAAACTGTTTTTT CASSDRTANEKLFF
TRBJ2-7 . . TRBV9 TGTGCCAGCAGCGGGACGGGGGGACAGGCGATATACGAGCAGTACTTC CASSGTGGQAIYEQYF
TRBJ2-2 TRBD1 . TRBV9 TGTGCCAGCAGCGGGGACAGGGGCACCGGGGAGCTGTTTTTT CASSGDRGTGELFF
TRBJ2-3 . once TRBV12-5 TGTGCTAGTGGTTTGGGACATGGAGATACGCAGTATTTT CASGLGHGDTQYF
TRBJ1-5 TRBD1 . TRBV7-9 TGTGCCCCTCCAGGGGGCTGGCAGCCCCAGCATTTT CAPPGGWQPQHF
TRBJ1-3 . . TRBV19 TGTGCCAGTAGTATGAGCTCTGGAAACACCATATATTTT CASSMSSGNTIYF
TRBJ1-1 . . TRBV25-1 TGTGCCAGCAGTAGATCAGGGAAAAGGAACACTGAAGCTTTCTTT CASSRSGKRNTEAFF
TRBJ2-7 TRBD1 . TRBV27 TGTGCCAGCAGTTTATCCACAGGGGGATACTACGAGCAGTACTTC CASSLSTGGYYEQYF
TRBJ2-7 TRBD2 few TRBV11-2 TGTGCCAGCAGCTTAGAACTAGCGGTGTACGAGCAGTACTTC CASSLELAVYEQYF
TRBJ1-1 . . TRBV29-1 TGCAGCGTTGTGTCAGGGGCGACCACTGAAGCTTTCTTT CSVVSGATTEAFF
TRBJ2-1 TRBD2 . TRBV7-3 TGTGCCAGCAGCTGGAGCGGGACTAGCAGATACAATGAGCAGTTCTTC CASSWSGTSRYNEQFF
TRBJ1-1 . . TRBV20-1 TGCAGTGCTCGGTACACTGAAGCTTTCTTT CSARYTEAFF
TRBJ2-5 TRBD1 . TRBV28 TGTGCCAGCAGTCCACAGGGGGCTAAGAGGGTTTTTGGAGAGACCCAGTACTTC CASSPQGAKRVFGETQYF
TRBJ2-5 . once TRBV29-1 TGCAGCGTTGGCCTGACAGGCGGAGTAGCCCAGTACTTC CSVGLTGGVAQYF
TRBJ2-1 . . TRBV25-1 TGTGCCAGCAGTGCGGCGGGGGCTAAATACAATGAGCAGTTCTTC CASSAAGAKYNEQFF
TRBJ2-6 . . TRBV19 TGTGCCAGTAGTATAGCGGTTTCTGGGGCCAGCGTCCTGACTTTC CASSIAVSGASVLTF
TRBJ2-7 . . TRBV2 TGTGCCAGCAATCCAGGGGTGGAGCAGTACTTC CASNPGVEQYF
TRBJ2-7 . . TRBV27 TGTGCCAGCAGTTTAAGGCCGGGAGTAATATTGCGCGAGCAGTACTTC CASSLRPGVILREQYF
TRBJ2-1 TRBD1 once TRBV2 TGTGCCAGCAGTTCCCACACCCGGGACAGCTACAATGAGCAGTTCTTC CASSSHTRDSYNEQFF
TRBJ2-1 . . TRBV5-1 TGCGCCAGCAGCCCAGGACAACCAAACAATGAGCAGTTCTTC CASSPGQPNNEQFF
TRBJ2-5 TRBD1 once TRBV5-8 TGTGCCAGCTCCCTCCGCCAGGGGGAAGAGACCCAGTACTTC CASSLRQGEETQYF
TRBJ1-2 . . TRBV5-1 TGCGCCAGCAGCCTCTTCTTGTCCATCCAGGGAGGGCGGCGTGGCTACACCTTC CASSLFLSIQGGRRGYTF